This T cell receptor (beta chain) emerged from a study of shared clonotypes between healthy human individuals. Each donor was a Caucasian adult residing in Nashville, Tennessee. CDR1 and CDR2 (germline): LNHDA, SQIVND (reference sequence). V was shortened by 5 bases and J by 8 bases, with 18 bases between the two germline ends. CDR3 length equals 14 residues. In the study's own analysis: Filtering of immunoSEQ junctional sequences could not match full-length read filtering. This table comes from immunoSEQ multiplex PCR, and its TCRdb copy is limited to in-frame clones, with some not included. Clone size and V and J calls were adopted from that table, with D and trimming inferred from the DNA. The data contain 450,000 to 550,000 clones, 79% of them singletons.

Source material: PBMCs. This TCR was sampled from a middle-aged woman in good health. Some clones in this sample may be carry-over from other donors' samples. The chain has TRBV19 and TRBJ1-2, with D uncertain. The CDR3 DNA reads TGTGCCAGTAGTCTCCCCGGGATCGCCCGCGGCTACACCTTC. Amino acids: CASSLPGIARGYTF.